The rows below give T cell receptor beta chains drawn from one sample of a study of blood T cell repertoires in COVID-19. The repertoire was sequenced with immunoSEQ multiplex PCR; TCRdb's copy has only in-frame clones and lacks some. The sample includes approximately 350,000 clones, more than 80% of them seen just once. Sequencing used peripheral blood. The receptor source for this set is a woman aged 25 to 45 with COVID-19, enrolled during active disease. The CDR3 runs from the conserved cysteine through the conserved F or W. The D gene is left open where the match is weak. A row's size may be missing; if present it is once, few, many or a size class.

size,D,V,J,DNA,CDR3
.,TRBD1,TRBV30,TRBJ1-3,TGTGCCTGGAGTGTTCCCCGGACAGGGGCTGGAAACACCATATATTTT,CAWSVPRTGAGNTIYF
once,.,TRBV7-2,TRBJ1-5,TGTGCCAGCAGCTCAACCTTCTCGGGGCCCCAGCATTTT,CASSSTFSGPQHF
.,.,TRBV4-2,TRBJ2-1,TGTGCCAGCAGCCAAGGCTCACTTTACAATGAGCAGTTCTTC,CASSQGSLYNEQFF
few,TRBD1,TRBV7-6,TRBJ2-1,TGTGCCAGCAGCTTAGATAGCAGGGGGTGGGATGAGCAGTTCTTC,CASSLDSRGWDEQFF
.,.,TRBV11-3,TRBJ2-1,TGTGCCAGCAGCGGGCTCTACAATGAGCAGTTCTTC,CASSGLYNEQFF
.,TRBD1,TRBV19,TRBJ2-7,TGTGCCAGTAGTGGGGCAGGGGGCAATCGCTACGAGCAGTACTTC,CASSGAGGNRYEQYF
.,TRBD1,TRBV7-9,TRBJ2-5,TGTGCCAGCAGCACGACAGGGATCGGACAAGAGACCCAGTACTTC,CASSTTGIGQETQYF
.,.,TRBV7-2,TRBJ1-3,TGTGCCAGCAGCTTATGGGGAGGGGGAAACACCATATATTTT,CASSLWGGGNTIYF
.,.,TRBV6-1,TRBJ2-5,TGTGCCAGCAGTGAACGCGGAGAGACCCAGTACTTC,CASSERGETQYF
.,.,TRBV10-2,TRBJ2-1,TGCGCCAGCAGTGAGATCGGGTGGCTAGCGCCAAGCTCCTACAATGAGCAGTTCTTC,CASSEIGWLAPSSYNEQFF
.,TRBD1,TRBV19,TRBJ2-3,TGTGCCACAACCGGGACAGGGGGGCCAGATACGCAGTATTTT,CATTGTGGPDTQYF
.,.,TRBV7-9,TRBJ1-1,TGTGCCAGCAGCTTAGTCCTGGGAGACACTGAAGCTTTCTTT,CASSLVLGDTEAFF
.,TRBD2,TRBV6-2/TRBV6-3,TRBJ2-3,TGTGCCAGCAGTTACTACCGGGGGGGGAGCACAGATACGCAGTATTTT,CASSYYRGGSTDTQYF
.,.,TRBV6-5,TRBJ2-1,TGTGCCAGCAGTCCCACTAGGGCCGCTTACAATGAGCAGTTCTTC,CASSPTRAAYNEQFF
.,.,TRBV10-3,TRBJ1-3,TGTGCCATCAGTGATTTGGGGAGGACTGGAAACACCATATATTTT,CAISDLGRTGNTIYF